These 14 T cell receptor beta chains were sequenced from one sample in a study of cytotoxic CD8 clonotypes in ibrutinib-treated CLL. Assay: immunoSEQ multiplex PCR; the TCRdb copy retains only in-frame clones and omits some. The sample carries more than 60,000 clones, around four fifths recorded once. Sample: PBMCs, taken after 24 months of ibrutinib treatment. Receptors originate from a human donor with chronic lymphocytic leukemia.

The J gene is TRBJ2-7, the V gene TRBV19; 9 bases match TRBD2. V trimming: 5 bases; J trimming: 2 bases; junction bases outside the gene matches: 7. This CDR3 has 15 amino acids. Germline values: CDR1 LNHDA, CDR2 SQIVND (reference sequence). In nucleotides, the CDR3 is TGTGCCAGTAGTCCTGGGGCTAGCGGGACCTACGAGCAGTACTTC. It translates to CASSPGASGTYEQYF.

The chain couples TRBV19 to TRBJ1-5, with 7 bases fitting TRBD1. The V gene's germline CDR1 is LNHDA and CDR2 SQIVND (reference sequence). This CDR3 has 15 residues. The V gene end was trimmed by 7 bases and the J gene end by 1 base; junction bases not matched to a gene: 7. The CDR3 sequence: CASNIQGTSNQPQHF. The CDR3 DNA reads TGTGCCAGTAACATACAGGGGACGAGCAATCAGCCCCAGCATTTT.

The chain combines TRBV5-1 with TRBJ2-1, with D maybe TRBD2 (6 bases). V lost 4 bases and J lost 9, with 11 bases in between. The CDR3 sequence is 12 residues long. Germline V gives CDR1 SGHRS, CDR2 YFSETQ. The CDR3 protein is CASSPHSGEQFF. In nucleotides, the CDR3 is TGCGCCAGCAGCCCCCATAGCGGTGAGCAGTTCTTC.

With respect to this clone: This specimen includes other DNA sequences encoding the same CDR3. The chain joins TRBV6-5 to TRBJ2-7; D gene ambiguous. Trimming left V 2 bases short and J 0 bases short, with 8 bases between. Germline V gives CDR1 MNHEY, CDR2 SVGAGI. The CDR3 is made up of 14 amino acids. The CDR3: CASSYSESSYEQYF. The CDR3 DNA is TGTGCCAGCAGTTACAGTGAGAGCTCCTACGAGCAGTACTTC.

The J gene is TRBJ2-2, the V gene TRBV11-1; D unclear. V dropped 1 base and J dropped 3 bases, with 12 bases sitting between them. This CDR3 contains 16 residues. CDR1 and CDR2 from the germline V gene are SGHAT and FQDESV (reference sequence). For the CDR3, the DNA is TGTGCCAGCAGCTTAGTCGGGCAGACGTACACCGGGGAGCTGTTTTTT. It is translated as CASSLVGQTYTGELFF.

This clone was recorded only once. The genes are TRBV6-6 and TRBJ2-7; D might be TRBD1 or TRBD2, each matching 5 bases. The V end was cut by 6 bases, the J end by 7 bases, with 16 bases between. This CDR3 is built from 13 residues. Per the germline V gene, CDR1 is MNHNY and CDR2 is SVGAGI (reference sequence). This chain's CDR3 is CASSPLGTGEQYF. The DNA of the CDR3 is TGTGCCAGCAGCCCTCTGGGGACGGGAGAGCAGTACTTC.

The CDR3, as DNA: TGTGCCAGCAGCCAAACAGGGCGCACAGATACGCAGTATTTT. Translation: CASSQTGRTDTQYF. The rearrangement links TRBV9 to TRBJ2-3; D may be TRBD1 (6 bases). The ends were cut back, 4 bases at V and 1 base at J, with 10 bases in the middle. Germline CDR1 SGDLS, CDR2 YYNGEE. This CDR3 has 14 amino acids.

This chain links TRBV7-2 with TRBJ1-2; D gene ambiguous. The length of the CDR3 is 15 residues. Germline CDR1 SGHTA, CDR2 FQGNSA. The V end was cut by 1 base, the J end by 0 bases, with 9 bases between. The DNA of the CDR3 is TGTGCCAGCAGCTTAGACTACGCAACTAACTATGGCTACACCTTC. It translates to CASSLDYATNYGYTF.

The J gene is TRBJ2-7, the V gene TRBV28, with a weak D call TRBD1 (5 bases). V was pared by 2 bases and J by 6 bases, with 11 bases between. Germline V gives CDR1 MDHEN, CDR2 SYDVKM. This CDR3 has 13 amino acids. DNA of the CDR3: TGTGCCAGCAGTTTAGACAGTCCTAGCGAGCAGTACTTC. Translating it yields CASSLDSPSEQYF.

The rearrangement uses TRBV30 and TRBJ2-3, with 12 bases lining up with TRBD2. CDR3 size: 13 residues. CDR1 and CDR2 (germline): GTSNPN, SVGIG (reference sequence). Unmatched junction bases numbered 2, after V lost 6 bases and J lost 4 bases. The CDR3 coding sequence is TGTGCCTGTGGACTAGCGGGATCAGATACGCAGTATTTT. Protein: CACGLAGSDTQYF.

There are a few counts of this clone. The junction does not match germline at one end; this may be a read error. V usage is TRBV7-7 and J usage is TRBJ2-2, with 8 bases that match TRBD2. This CDR3 is 15 amino acids long. Germline V gene data show CDR1 as SSHAT and CDR2 as FNYEAQ (reference sequence). CDR3 DNA: TGTGCTAGCAGCTTAGCCACTAGCGGCACCGGGGAGCTGTTTTTT. Its protein is CASSLATSGTGELFF.

The rearrangement links TRBV10-3 to TRBJ2-7, with D unresolved. V was clipped by 3 bases and J by 2 bases, with 14 bases between them. CDR3 size: 15 residues. Germline V gene data show CDR1 as ENHRY and CDR2 as SYGVKD. The CDR3 spells CAISDLEVRTYEQYF. The CDR3, as DNA: TGTGCCATCAGTGACTTAGAGGTACGGACCTACGAGCAGTACTTC.

The J gene is TRBJ2-1, the V gene TRBV9; 12 positions agree with TRBD2. V trimming: 3 bases; J trimming: 9 bases; junction bases outside the gene matches: 4. CDR3 length equals 14 residues. Germline V CDR1 and CDR2: SGDLS, YYNGEE. CDR3 residues: CASSGLAGVSEQFF. DNA for the CDR3: TGTGCCAGCAGCGGACTAGCGGGAGTCAGTGAGCAGTTCTTC.

The chain uses TRBV28 and TRBJ2-5; 7 bases agree with TRBD2. With 6 bases clipped from V and 2 bases from J, the junction kept 15 bases outside the gene matches. The CDR3 spans 17 residues. Germline V gene lookup returns CDR1 MDHEN and CDR2 SYDVKM. For the CDR3, the DNA is TGTGCCAGCAGCTTCGGAGGGGTGCGGGAGTATCAAGAGACCCAGTACTTC. Its protein product is CASSFGGVREYQETQYF.